This T cell receptor (beta chain) was profiled in a study of T cell repertoires in cytomegalovirus infection. Each CDR3 protein gets one entry after TCRdb re-called the reads with MiXCR. The top ten hold 12% of the sample, which has around 310,000 distinct CDR3 sequences, roughly 16% seen once. V was pared by 3 bases and J by 0 bases, with 5 bases of the junction left unmatched. CDR3 size: 16 residues. CDR1 and CDR2 from the germline V gene are SGHTA and FQGNSA. This chain joins TRBV7-2 and TRBJ2-7; 10 bases are shared with TRBD1. The sequence was collected from a human donor in good health (CMV status not recorded). Some clones in this sample may be carry-over from other donors' samples. Sample: PBMCs. CDR3 sequence (DNA): TGTGCCAGCAGCTTGATTGGACAGGGGGGCTCCTACGAGCAGTACTTC. Translating gives CASSLIGQGGSYEQYF.